The 14 T cell receptor beta chains in this list originate from one sample, sequenced in a study of T cell responses to AZD1222 COVID-19 vaccine (dated by TCRdb to the early 2020s). This sample's time point label indicates: baseline before first vaccination. The library relied on the immunoSEQ multiplex PCR assay. TCRdb re-hosts the immuneACCESS table, in-frame sequences only. Its copies lack some clones; in the studies checked, an unresolved V gene accounts for under half of them, and the cause for the rest is not known. The table for this sample lists 200,000 or so clones; 80% to 90% of them were counted only once. The ten largest clones add up to under 7.5% of the sample. The specimen comprised peripheral blood, sampled on day 0 of AZD1222 vaccination. These receptors all come from an adult in good health.

V and J are TRBV10-1 and TRBJ2-3; 10 bases line up with TRBD1. CDR3 length equals 18 residues. V shed 4 bases and J 3 bases; nucleotides not matched to a gene: 13. Germline V gene lookup returns CDR1 WNHNN and CDR2 SYGVQD (reference sequence). The CDR3 spells CASSVDPPGQGLTDTQYF. Here the CDR3 DNA reads TGCGCCAGCAGTGTCGATCCCCCGGGACAGGGGTTAACAGATACGCAGTATTTT.

The chain uses TRBV4-2 and TRBJ2-5; D possibly corresponds to TRBD2 (6 bases). The CDR3 has 13 residues. From germline, CDR1 is LGHNA and CDR2 YNFKEQ. V lost 4 bases and J 5 bases, leaving 11 bases between the germline ends. CDR3 DNA sequence: TGTGCCAGCAGCCGCAGTGCGGGGGAGACCCAGTACTTC. It translates to CASSRSAGETQYF.

The chain is built from TRBV5-4 and TRBJ1-6; maybe TRBD1 (5 bases). V was trimmed by 3 bases and J by 0 bases, leaving 7 bases between them. The CDR3 spans 15 residues. CDR1 SGHNT and CDR2 YYREEE come from the germline V gene (reference sequence). The CDR3 sequence is CASSSRVSYNSPLHF. CDR3 nucleotides: TGTGCCAGCAGCTCCAGGGTCTCCTATAATTCACCCCTCCACTTT.

The V and J genes are TRBV9 and TRBJ2-1; tentative D call: TRBD2 (5 bases). The germline CDR1 and CDR2 sequences are SGDLS and YYNGEE. There are 15 residues in the CDR3. Trimming cost V 0 bases and J 13 bases, with 20 bases left between them. In DNA, the CDR3 is TGTGCCAGCAGCGTAGCTACGGGGTCGCCCGGGCCCCAGTTCTTC. Its translation: CASSVATGSPGPQFF. Complete variable domain (other parts from reference TRBV9 and TRBJ2-1): DSGVTQTPKHLITATGQRVTLRCSPRSGDLSVYWYQQSLDQGLQFLIQYYNGEERAKGNILERFSAQQFPDLHSELNLSSLELGDSALYFCASSVATGSPGPQFFGPGTRLTVL.

The V call is TRBV25-1, the J call TRBJ1-1, with 8 bases aligning to TRBD1. The trim removed 3 bases at V and 4 bases at J, leaving 7 bases unmatched. CDR3 length equals 15 residues. Germline V gene sequence: CDR1 MGHDK, CDR2 SYGVNS. DNA for the CDR3: TGTGCCAGCAGTGATCATGGCAGGGGGCCCACTGAAGCTTTCTTT. The encoded protein is CASSDHGRGPTEAFF.

V is TRBV7-2 and J is TRBJ2-1; TRBD2 is a possible D gene (6 bases). Deletions cut 5 bases from V and 5 bases from J, with 13 bases between. The germline CDR1 and CDR2 sequences are SGHTA and FQGNSA. The CDR3 extends over 14 amino acids. The DNA for the CDR3 is TGTGCCAGCAGCCGGAGGGCCGGAGACAATGAGCAGTTCTTC. Its protein is CASSRRAGDNEQFF.

The rearrangement joins TRBV6-4 to TRBJ1-2; TRBD1 might be the D (5 bases). V lost 0 bases to trimming and J lost 4 bases, with 12 bases between them. Germline V CDR1 and CDR2: MRHNA, SNTAGT. This CDR3 has 15 amino acids. The CDR3 DNA sequence: TGTGCCAGCAGTGACTCGTGGCAGGGAGGCTATGGCTACACCTTC. As protein: CASSDSWQGGYGYTF.

This chain connects TRBV11-2 to TRBJ2-7; D gene unclear. Germline assignment: CDR1 SGHAT and CDR2 FQNNGV. The CDR3 spans 13 residues. V was pared by 0 bases and J by 2 bases, with 5 bases between. The CDR3 DNA is TGTGCCAGCAGCTTAGATCTTACCTACGAGCAGTACTTC. This codes for CASSLDLTYEQYF.

The rearrangement joins TRBV7-8 to TRBJ2-7; 8 positions match TRBD2. The CDR3 has 18 amino acids. Germline-derived CDR1 and CDR2 are SGHVS and FQNEAQ. The ends lost 3 bases at V and 2 bases at J; junction bases unmatched: 15. The CDR3, as DNA: TGTGCCAGCAGCTTGGCCCCGTCCGGAAGAGCGGGGGCCTACGAGCAGTACTTC. This codes for CASSLAPSGRAGAYEQYF.

In this sample, this clone turned up once. V and J are TRBV27 and TRBJ2-7, with 10 bases lining up with TRBD1. This CDR3 contains 20 residues. CDR1 is MNHEY and CDR2 is SMNVEV in the germline V gene (reference sequence). Trimming cost V 7 bases and J 3 bases; bases outside gene matches: 24. The CDR3 nucleotides read TGTGCCAGCACCTTACTACCCCCCGGGACAGGGGAGTACCTGGTCTACGAGCAGTACTTC. This encodes CASTLLPPGTGEYLVYEQYF.

The chain carries TRBV29-1 and TRBJ2-7, with TRBD2 matching 9 bases. V lost 4 bases and J lost 4; bases outside the gene matches: 8. The CDR3 length is 14 residues. The germline gives CDR1 SQVTM, CDR2 ANQGSEA. In nucleotides, the CDR3 is TGCAGCGTTGTATTCCCTAGCGGGGCTTACGAGCAGTACTTC. Translating it yields CSVVFPSGAYEQYF.

The chain links TRBV2 to TRBJ1-2; the D is unclear. Between the trimmed V and J ends, which lost 7 bases and 6 bases, there was a span of 15 bases. This CDR3 comprises 13 residues. Germline values: CDR1 SNHLY, CDR2 FYNNEI. The CDR3 protein is CASTLRREDGYTF. As DNA, the CDR3 is TGTGCCAGCACCCTGCGGAGGGAGGATGGCTACACCTTC.

The chain couples TRBV2 to TRBJ1-3; D ambiguous. CDR3 length: 13 amino acids. CDR1 is SNHLY, CDR2 FYNNEI, per germline. Deletions cut 9 bases from V and 1 base from J, with 10 bases between. CDR3 region: CASRSGSGNTIYF. The CDR3 DNA reads as TGTGCCAGTAGATCGGGGTCTGGAAACACCATATATTTT.

The chain is built from TRBV3-1 (or the pseudogene TRBV3-2) and TRBJ2-3; unclear D gene. Trimming took 1 base from V and 1 from J, leaving 9 bases between them. The germline gives CDR1 LGHDT, CDR2 YNNKEL (reference sequence). This CDR3 spans 15 amino acids. Here the CDR3 reads CASSQVPRGTDTQYF. CDR3 in DNA: TGTGCCAGCAGCCAAGTCCCAAGGGGCACAGATACGCAGTATTTT.